The rows below give T cell receptor beta chains drawn from one sample of a study of T cell changes during pregnancy in multiple sclerosis. Assay used: immunoSEQ multiplex PCR; TCRdb lists only in-frame clones, some missing. The top ten hold 0.4% to 0.55% of the sample, which has more than 35,000 clones, 90% seen once. The sample consisted of CD4+ T cells from peripheral blood mononuclear cells, taken in the first trimester of pregnancy. Receptors originate from a female donor in good health, enrolled as a control in a pregnancy study. CDR3s include the opening cysteine and the closing phenylalanine or tryptophan. The order of the fields is CDR3 protein, CDR3 DNA, D gene, V gene, clone size, J gene. A D gene is named only where the DNA matches it firmly. Clone size is shown for a subset of rows, as once, few, many or a class of expanded clone.

CDR3: CASSWWLRGRGNEQFF
DNA: TGTGCCAGCAGCTGGTGGTTGCGGGGCCGGGGGAATGAGCAGTTCTTC
D: NA
V: TRBV7-9
size: NA
J: TRBJ2-1

CDR3: CASSLAPSGLAGAYNEQFF
DNA: TGTGCCAGCAGCTTAGCCCCGTCGGGACTAGCGGGGGCCTACAATGAGCAGTTCTTC
D: TRBD2
V: TRBV7-9
size: NA
J: TRBJ2-1

CDR3: CASSGRGNQPQHF
DNA: TGTGCCAGCAGTGGCAGGGGCAATCAGCCCCAGCATTTT
D: NA
V: TRBV2
size: NA
J: TRBJ1-5

CDR3: CASSLRGQGAYEQYF
DNA: TGTGCCAGCAGTTTGAGGGGACAGGGGGCTTACGAGCAGTACTTC
D: TRBD1
V: TRBV6-5
size: NA
J: TRBJ2-7

CDR3: CAIQQSGNQPQHF
DNA: TGTGCCATCCAACAGTCTGGCAATCAGCCCCAGCATTTT
D: NA
V: TRBV10-3
size: NA
J: TRBJ1-5

CDR3: CASSLLPDLKQYF
DNA: TGTGCCAGCAGCTTACTGCCAGACTTGAAGCAGTACTTC
D: NA
V: TRBV7-9
size: NA
J: TRBJ2-5

CDR3: CASSFDSEAFF
DNA: TGTGCCAGCAGCTTTGACAGTGAAGCTTTCTTT
D: NA
V: TRBV5-6
size: NA
J: TRBJ1-1

CDR3: CSASGGRGYTF
DNA: TGCAGTGCTTCAGGAGGCCGGGGCTACACCTTC
D: NA
V: TRBV20-1
size: few
J: TRBJ1-2

CDR3: CASSLMKGNYEQYF
DNA: TGTGCCAGCAGCTTAATGAAGGGGAACTACGAGCAGTACTTC
D: NA
V: TRBV7-2
size: NA
J: TRBJ2-7

CDR3: CASSRSYEQYF
DNA: TGTGCCAGCAGTAGAAGCTACGAGCAGTACTTC
D: NA
V: TRBV14
size: NA
J: TRBJ2-7

CDR3: CASSSGQYGYTF
DNA: TGTGCCAGCAGTTCAGGACAGTATGGCTACACCTTC
D: NA
V: TRBV28
size: NA
J: TRBJ1-2

CDR3: CASSLKRESPLHF
DNA: TGTGCCAGCAGCTTAAAACGAGAATCACCCCTCCACTTT
D: NA
V: TRBV7-3
size: NA
J: TRBJ1-6

CDR3: CASRIAGATRTDTQYF
DNA: TGCGCCAGCCGGATAGCGGGGGCCACCCGCACAGATACGCAGTATTTT
D: TRBD2
V: TRBV10-1
size: NA
J: TRBJ2-3

CDR3: CASSLARGQDGYTF
DNA: TGTGCCAGCAGCTTGGCGCGGGGACAGGATGGCTACACCTTC
D: TRBD1
V: TRBV5-4
size: NA
J: TRBJ1-2

CDR3: CASSYSGRRGHEQYF
DNA: TGTGCCAGCAGTTACTCGGGCCGGCGGGGTCACGAGCAGTACTTC
D: NA
V: TRBV6-5
size: NA
J: TRBJ2-7

CDR3: CASSLGLAARNEQFF
DNA: TGTGCCAGCAGCTTAGGGCTAGCGGCTAGAAATGAGCAGTTCTTC
D: TRBD2
V: TRBV7-3
size: NA
J: TRBJ2-1

CDR3: CATGTRDRGSYEQYF
DNA: TGTGCCACCGGTACCCGGGACAGGGGGTCCTACGAGCAGTACTTC
D: TRBD1
V: TRBV28
size: NA
J: TRBJ2-7

CDR3: CASSSGRGYQETQYF
DNA: TGTGCCAGCAGTTCGGGCAGGGGGTACCAAGAGACCCAGTACTTC
D: TRBD1
V: TRBV27
size: NA
J: TRBJ2-5

CDR3: CASSRGQGNGYTF
DNA: TGTGCCAGTAGTAGAGGACAGGGGAATGGCTACACCTTC
D: TRBD1
V: TRBV19
size: few
J: TRBJ1-2

CDR3: CASSPGGDQPQHF
DNA: TGCGCCAGCAGCCCCGGGGGGGATCAGCCCCAGCATTTT
D: NA
V: TRBV5-1
size: NA
J: TRBJ1-5

CDR3: CASRPGGSNQPQHF
DNA: TGTGCCAGCAGGCCAGGGGGTAGCAATCAGCCCCAGCATTTT
D: TRBD1
V: TRBV5-5
size: NA
J: TRBJ1-5

CDR3: CASSYSGVGANVLTF
DNA: TGTGCCAGCAGTTACTCAGGGGTTGGGGCCAACGTCCTGACTTTC
D: NA
V: TRBV6-5
size: NA
J: TRBJ2-6

CDR3: CASSKTCSCEGTNEKLFF
DNA: TGTGCCAGCAGCAAAACTTGTTCCTGTGAGGGAACTAATGAAAAACTGTTTTTT
D: NA
V: TRBV21-1
size: NA
J: TRBJ1-4

CDR3: CASSLTHTGTYSNQPQHF
DNA: TGTGCCAGCAGCTTAACCCACACAGGGACCTATAGCAATCAGCCCCAGCATTTT
D: NA
V: TRBV7-2
size: NA
J: TRBJ1-5

CDR3: CASRDSGGPRGETQYF
DNA: TGCGCCAGCAGGGATAGCGGGGGCCCACGAGGGGAGACCCAGTACTTC
D: TRBD2
V: TRBV10-2
size: NA
J: TRBJ2-5

CDR3: CASSTGLRTEAFF
DNA: TGTGCCAGCAGCACAGGGTTGCGCACTGAAGCTTTCTTT
D: NA
V: TRBV2
size: NA
J: TRBJ1-1

CDR3: CASRRQGTGNQPQHF
DNA: TGTGCCAGCAGGCGTCAAGGGACTGGCAATCAGCCCCAGCATTTT
D: NA
V: TRBV27
size: NA
J: TRBJ1-5

CDR3: CASSLEAQNIQYF
DNA: TGTGCCAGCAGCTTAGAGGCCCAAAACATTCAGTACTTC
D: NA
V: TRBV11-2
size: NA
J: TRBJ2-4

CDR3: CASTRDRATGELFF
DNA: TGCGCCAGCACCCGGGACAGGGCCACCGGGGAGCTGTTTTTT
D: TRBD1
V: TRBV4-1
size: NA
J: TRBJ2-2

CDR3: CASSLASSDSEQYF
DNA: TGTGCCAGCAGCTTAGCTAGCTCCGACTCCGAGCAGTACTTC
D: NA
V: TRBV7-2
size: NA
J: TRBJ2-7

CDR3: CASSGTGGYNEQFF
DNA: TGTGCCAGCTCGGGGACAGGGGGGTACAATGAGCAGTTCTTC
D: TRBD1
V: TRBV6-5
size: NA
J: TRBJ2-1

CDR3: CASSLAGLAREQYF
DNA: TGTGCCAGCAGTTTAGCGGGACTAGCGCGGGAGCAGTACTTC
D: TRBD2
V: TRBV27
size: once
J: TRBJ2-7

CDR3: CASSQVGGNQETQYF
DNA: TGTGCCAGCAGCCAAGTTGGGGGGAACCAAGAGACCCAGTACTTC
D: NA
V: TRBV4-2
size: NA
J: TRBJ2-5

CDR3: CASSLRGIYNEQFF
DNA: TGTGCCAGCAGCTTGAGGGGAATCTACAATGAGCAGTTCTTC
D: NA
V: TRBV5-6
size: NA
J: TRBJ2-1

CDR3: CASSPPGTLYGYTF
DNA: TGTGCCAGCTCACCACCCGGGACACTCTATGGCTACACCTTC
D: NA
V: TRBV18
size: NA
J: TRBJ1-2

CDR3: CASSLNPGGSNQPQHF
DNA: TGCGCCAGCAGCTTGAATCCGGGAGGTAGCAATCAGCCCCAGCATTTT
D: NA
V: TRBV5-1
size: NA
J: TRBJ1-5

CDR3: CASSTGVNTIYF
DNA: TGTGCCAGCAGTACAGGGGTCAACACCATATATTTT
D: TRBD1
V: TRBV28
size: NA
J: TRBJ1-3

CDR3: CAWSVRVSYEYEQYF
DNA: TGTGCCTGGAGTGTACGGGTTTCCTATGAGTACGAGCAGTACTTC
D: NA
V: TRBV30
size: NA
J: TRBJ2-7

CDR3: CASSGDRRAQYF
DNA: TGTGCCAGCAGTGGGGACAGGAGGGCCCAGTACTTC
D: TRBD1
V: TRBV7-6
size: NA
J: TRBJ2-5

CDR3: CASSPLTGWVYF
DNA: TGTGCCAGCAGCCCTCTGACAGGGTGGGTGTACTTC
D: TRBD1
V: TRBV7-9
size: NA
J: TRBJ2-7

CDR3: CASSKGGTGGPEAFF
DNA: TGTGCCAGCAGCAAAGGTGGGACAGGTGGCCCTGAAGCTTTCTTT
D: NA
V: TRBV21-1
size: NA
J: TRBJ1-1

CDR3: CASSDGPGGIDTQYF
DNA: TGTGCCAGCAGTGACGGCCCGGGGGGAATAGATACGCAGTATTTT
D: TRBD2
V: TRBV6-4
size: NA
J: TRBJ2-3

CDR3: CASSIRTGQNQPQHF
DNA: TGTGCCAGTAGTATTAGGACAGGGCAAAATCAGCCCCAGCATTTT
D: TRBD1
V: TRBV19
size: NA
J: TRBJ1-5

CDR3: CASTPQGLNSGNTIYF
DNA: TGTGCCAGCACCCCCCAGGGACTGAACTCTGGAAACACCATATATTTT
D: NA
V: TRBV7-6
size: NA
J: TRBJ1-3

CDR3: CSVDGQGPNEQFF
DNA: TGCAGCGTGGACGGACAGGGGCCCAATGAGCAGTTCTTC
D: TRBD1
V: TRBV29-1
size: NA
J: TRBJ2-1